This record looks at one T cell receptor beta chain sequence and its context. What it recognizes is unknown. This entry is derived from a study of T cell responses to AZD1222 COVID-19 vaccine. Across the study: Second-dose intervals of approximately 4 or approximately 12 weeks were pooled.

Overall study results and limits: Samples come after the peak T cell response, not at day 14. Spike regions recognized by vaccine-associated CD4 TCRs spanned the protein, led by 160-218 and 743-854. Per reports, nearly half of all spike-specific TCRs target regions that are unmutated in variants.

Assay: immunoSEQ multiplex PCR; the TCRdb copy retains only in-frame clones and omits some. The table includes approximately 140,000 clones, approximately 88% detected once. Sequencing used peripheral blood, obtained on day 0 of AZD1222 vaccination. This receptor was obtained from an adult in good health.

DNA of the CDR3: TGTGCCAGCAGCCACGCCATACAGGGGGCGAGGAGCTACACCTTC. It yields the protein CASSHAIQGARSYTF. The chain carries TRBV3-1 (or the pseudogene TRBV3-2) and TRBJ1-2, with 9 bases lining up with TRBD1. Germline V lookup: CDR1 LGHDT, CDR2 YNNKEL (reference sequence). The V and J ends lost 3 bases and 9 bases, in that order; junction bases with no gene match: 11. The CDR3 consists of 15 residues.